The T cell receptor beta chain described here comes from a study of Ad26.COV2.S vaccination and SARS-CoV-2 variants. TCRdb's copy holds only in-frame clones and misses some; the assay was immunoSEQ multiplex PCR. The sample yields about 350,000 clones, 92% seen once. Regarding this clone: The antigen remains unidentified.

Study-wide points: Possibly, TCR breadth and depth analyses underestimated total T cell responses. Placebo recipients showed lower spike-specific TCR breadth than vaccinees. Those who received vaccine or placebo ended up with similar non-spike TCR breadth.

This specimen was peripheral blood, taken after recovery from COVID-19. This clonotype was obtained from a human donor who had recovered from COVID-19.

The CDR3 spells CASTHPADRDSVDYGYTF. CDR3 coding DNA: TGTGCCAGCACACACCCCGCGGACAGGGATTCGGTTGACTATGGCTACACCTTC. J is TRBJ1-2 and V is TRBV2; TRBD1 matches at 8 bases. The CDR3 runs to 18 residues. CDR1 is SNHLY and CDR2 is FYNNEI in the germline V gene. The junction had 19 bases not matched to a gene; V was cut back by 7 bases and J by 3 bases.